This T cell receptor beta chain stems from a study of cytomegalovirus exposure and HLA in healthy donors. Study information: Around 89 million unique TCRs from HLA-typed donors made up an early data release. Points from the study as a whole: Based on reports, TCR beta sequences accurately predicted HLA-A and HLA-B alleles for most subjects. Exclusion applied to some V segments, including TRBV6-2 and TRBV6-3, as they were indistinguishable.

PCR involved 60 Vbeta and 13 Jbeta primers. The data were produced by immunoSEQ multiplex PCR, yet TCRdb's version contains in-frame clones alone and is incomplete. The sample records under 250,000 clones, 70% to 80% being singletons. Comments on this clone: Its antigen is not known.

CDR1 is LGHNA, CDR2 YNFKEQ, per germline. Trimming removed 0 bases at V and 2 bases at J, with 13 bases between. The CDR3 runs to 16 residues. The receptor comes from a woman younger than 45 in good health and CMV-seronegative. The chain joins TRBV4-2 to TRBJ2-5; a weak D match, TRBD2 (6 bases). Sequencing was performed on PBMCs. The CDR3 DNA reads as TGTGCCAGCAGCCAAGATTGGGGGGAACCACAAGAGACCCAGTACTTC. Its protein product is CASSQDWGEPQETQYF.